The subject of this entry is one T cell receptor beta chain. Its antigen remains unidentified. The data were taken from a study of post-analysis software for immune sequencing data. Study conclusions and caveats: The study found TRBV5-6, TRBV5-1 and TRBV20-1 among about 5 TRBV segments more frequent in patients than controls.

The CDR3 loop spans 15 amino acids. Germline loops: CDR1 SNHLY, CDR2 FYNNEI. Between the trimmed V and J ends, which lost 3 bases and 0 bases, there was a span of 8 bases. Libraries were made from TCR beta cDNA, and they carried unique molecular identifiers. MiXCR, applied by TCRdb to the PCR reads, yields one record per CDR3 protein. The profile shows some 190,000 distinct CDR3 sequences, about 30% of them singletons. Sequenced sample: blood. The clonotype was recovered from a girl aged 2 to 17 with multiple sclerosis. The chain has TRBV2 and TRBJ2-2, with a tentative D call TRBD1 (5 bases). CDR3 in amino acids: CASSDRAANTGELFF. As DNA, the CDR3 is TGTGCCAGCAGTGACAGGGCCGCGAACACCGGGGAGCTGTTTTTT.